This TCR beta chain was observed in a study of cytomegalovirus exposure and HLA in healthy donors. Regarding the study as a whole: Beyond CMV serostatus, there was no information to go on about immune exposure. Common viral pathogens seemed to be connected with several of the most significant clusters, according to a later analysis. Reports indicated that the classifier achieved high specificity and sensitivity in diagnosing cytomegalovirus status. The study listed approximately 160 cytomegalovirus-associated TCR beta chains.

Germline CDR1 and CDR2: SGHNT and YENEEA. Deletions cut 4 bases from V and 9 bases from J, with 11 bases between. The CDR3 has 12 residues. As to this clone: Its specificity is unknown.

PCR was performed using 60 Vbeta and 13 Jbeta primers. Clones were sequenced by immunoSEQ multiplex PCR, and TCRdb holds only the in-frame ones, with some missing. The data show over 110,000 clones, with about four fifths seen just once and approximately 2.4% held by the top ten. The origin of this receptor is a male donor in good health and CMV-seronegative. Sequencing was done on a sample of PBMCs. The chain couples TRBV11-3 to TRBJ2-3; no clear D gene. CDR3 sequence reads: CASSSLEVTQYF. CDR3 nucleotide sequence: TGTGCCAGCAGCTCCCTAGAGGTCACGCAGTATTTT.